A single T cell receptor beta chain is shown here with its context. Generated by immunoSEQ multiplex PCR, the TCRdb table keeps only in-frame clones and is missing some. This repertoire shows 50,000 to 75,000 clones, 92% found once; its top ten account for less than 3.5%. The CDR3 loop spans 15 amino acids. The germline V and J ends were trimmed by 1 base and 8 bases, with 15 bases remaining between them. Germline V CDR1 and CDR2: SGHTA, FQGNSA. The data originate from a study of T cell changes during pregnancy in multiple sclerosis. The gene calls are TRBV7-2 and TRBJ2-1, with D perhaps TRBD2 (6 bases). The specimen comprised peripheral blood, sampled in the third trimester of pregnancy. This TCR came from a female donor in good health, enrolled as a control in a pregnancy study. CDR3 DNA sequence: TGTGCCAGCAGCTTAGTCGCGGGAATGGCCCATGAGCAGTTCTTC. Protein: CASSLVAGMAHEQFF. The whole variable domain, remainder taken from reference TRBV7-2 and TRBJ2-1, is GAGVSQSPSNKVTEKGKDVELRCDPISGHTALYWYRQSLGQGLEFLIYFQGNSAPDKSGLPSDRFSAERTGGSVSTLTIQRTQQEDSAVYLCASSLVAGMAHEQFFGPGTRLTVL.